One sample yielded the 8 T cell receptor beta chains listed below, sequenced in a study of T-cell reconstitution after alpha-beta-depleted transplantation in children. The authors prepared the TCRbeta library with unique molecular identifiers. Each CDR3 protein gets one entry after TCRdb re-called the PCR reads with MiXCR. The sample carries almost 500,000 distinct CDR3 sequences, 10% to 13% recorded once. The sequenced sample was PBMCs, obtained before TCRalphabeta/CD19-depleted stem cell transplant. Receptors were obtained from a child aged 2 to 9 with inherited bone marrow failure, due to receive a stem cell transplant.

This clonotype was observed a handful of times. The chain has TRBV7-9 and TRBJ2-3; 10 bases are a match to TRBD1. V shed 4 bases and J 9 bases; nucleotides not matched to a gene: 10. CDR3 length: 15 residues. Germline lookup yields CDR1 SEHNR and CDR2 FQNEAQ (reference sequence). The CDR3 bases are TGTGCCAGCAGCTCCCAGGACAGGGGGAAAGGCACGCAGTATTTT. It translates to CASSSQDRGKGTQYF.

This clonotype was recorded many times. The rearrangement uses TRBV10-3 and TRBJ2-2; 8 bases map to TRBD1. J was trimmed by 7 bases and V by 7 bases; bases with no gene match: 5. CDR3 length equals 13 residues. Germline V gene data show CDR1 as ENHRY and CDR2 as SYGVKD. The DNA of the CDR3 is TGTGCCATCAAGGGACAGGTCCTCGGGGAGCTGTTTTTT. Amino acid sequence: CAIKGQVLGELFF.

V and J are TRBV30 and TRBJ1-1; the D gene is possibly TRBD1 (6 bases). Trimming left V 4 bases short and J 6 bases short, with 21 bases between. The germline CDR1 and CDR2 sequences are GTSNPN and SVGIG (reference sequence). The CDR3 loop spans 15 amino acids. The CDR3 region has the DNA TGTGCCTGGAATCGTGTGTTTAGGGGGGAGTCTGAAGCTTTCTTT. This encodes CAWNRVFRGESEAFF.

In this sample, this clonotype turned up many times. In DNA, the CDR3 is TGCGCCAGCAGCTTGGCCGCGCAGGGGGCCGGAGGGACCCAGTACTTC. Translated: CASSLAAQGAGGTQYF. The V gene is TRBV5-1, the J gene TRBJ2-5; TRBD1 aligns across 8 bases. This CDR3 comprises 16 residues. V gave up 0 bases and J gave up 7 bases; unmatched junction bases: 11. Per germline, CDR1 SGHRS and CDR2 YFSETQ.

This clonotype was seen many times. The chain's CDR3 is CSVEPSGRAPGELFF. The DNA for the CDR3 is TGCAGCGTTGAGCCTAGCGGGAGGGCCCCCGGGGAGCTGTTTTTT. The rearrangement uses TRBV29-1 and TRBJ2-2, with 12 bases fitting TRBD2. The V gene's germline CDR1 is SQVTM and CDR2 ANQGSEA. The CDR3 contains 15 residues. The J segment lost 6 bases and the V segment lost 3 bases, leaving 5 bases of the junction unmatched.

In this sample, this clonotype turned up many times. This sequence joins TRBV10-3 and TRBJ2-3; 9 nucleotides agree with TRBD1. The CDR3 spans 13 residues. Per the germline V gene, CDR1 is ENHRY and CDR2 is SYGVKD. The V and J ends lost 8 bases and 3 bases, in that order; junction bases with no gene match: 3. DNA for the CDR3: TGTGCCATCCAAGGACAGGGGACAGATACGCAGTATTTT. This codes for CAIQGQGTDTQYF.

This clonotype has a handful of counts. The rearrangement links TRBV11-2 to TRBJ1-1; D unclear. Germline lookup yields CDR1 SGHAT and CDR2 FQNNGV. The V end was cut by 1 base, the J end by 0 bases, with 9 bases between. This CDR3 region has 15 residues. The CDR3 spells CASSLGRGVNTEAFF. As DNA, the CDR3 is TGTGCCAGCAGCTTAGGGCGGGGTGTGAACACTGAAGCTTTCTTT.

The rearrangement joins TRBV29-1 to TRBJ2-1; 7 bases map to TRBD1. The germline V gene has CDR1 SQVTM and CDR2 ANQGSEA. CDR3 size: 12 residues. With 7 bases clipped from V and 7 bases from J, the junction kept 7 bases outside the gene matches. The CDR3 DNA is TGCAGCGCCACCGCGACAGGGAATGAGCAGTTCTTC. Residues: CSATATGNEQFF.